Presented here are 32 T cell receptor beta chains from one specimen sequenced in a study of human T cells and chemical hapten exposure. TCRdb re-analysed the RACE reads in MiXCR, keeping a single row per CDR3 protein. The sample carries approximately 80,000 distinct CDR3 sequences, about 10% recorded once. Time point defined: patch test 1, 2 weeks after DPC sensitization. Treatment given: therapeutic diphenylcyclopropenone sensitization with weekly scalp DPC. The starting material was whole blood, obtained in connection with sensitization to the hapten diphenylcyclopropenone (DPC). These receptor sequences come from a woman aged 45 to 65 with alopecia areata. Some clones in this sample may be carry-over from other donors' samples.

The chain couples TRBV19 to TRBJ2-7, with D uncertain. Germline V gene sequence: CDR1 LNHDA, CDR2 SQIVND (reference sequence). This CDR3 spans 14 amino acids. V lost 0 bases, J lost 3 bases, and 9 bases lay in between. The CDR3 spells CASSIDRHSYEQYF. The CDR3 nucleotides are TGTGCCAGTAGTATAGACCGACACAGCTACGAGCAGTACTTC.

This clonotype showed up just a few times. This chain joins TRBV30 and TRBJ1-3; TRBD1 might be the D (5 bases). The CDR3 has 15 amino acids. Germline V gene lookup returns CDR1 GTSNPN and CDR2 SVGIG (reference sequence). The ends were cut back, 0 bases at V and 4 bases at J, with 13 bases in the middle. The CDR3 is CAWSVLGTEGNTIYF. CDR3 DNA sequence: TGTGCCTGGAGTGTACTCGGGACTGAAGGAAACACCATATATTTT.

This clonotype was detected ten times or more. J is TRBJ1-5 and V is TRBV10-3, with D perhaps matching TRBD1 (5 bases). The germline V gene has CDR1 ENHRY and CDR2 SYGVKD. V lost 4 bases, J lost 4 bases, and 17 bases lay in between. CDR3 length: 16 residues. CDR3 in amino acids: CAISGLIGHFNQPQHF. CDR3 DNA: TGTGCCATCAGTGGGTTAATTGGACACTTTAATCAGCCCCAGCATTTT.

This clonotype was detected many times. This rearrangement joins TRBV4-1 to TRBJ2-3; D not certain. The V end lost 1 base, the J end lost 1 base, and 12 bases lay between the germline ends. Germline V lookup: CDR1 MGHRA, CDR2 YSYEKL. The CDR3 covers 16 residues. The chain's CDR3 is CASSQGPSAGTDTQYF. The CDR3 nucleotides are TGCGCCAGCAGCCAAGGGCCTTCGGCTGGCACAGATACGCAGTATTTT.

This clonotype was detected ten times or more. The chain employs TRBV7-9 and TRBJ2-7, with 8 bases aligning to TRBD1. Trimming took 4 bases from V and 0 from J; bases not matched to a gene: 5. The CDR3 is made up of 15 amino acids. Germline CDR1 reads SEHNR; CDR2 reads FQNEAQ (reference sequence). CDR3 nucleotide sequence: TGTGCCAGCAGCTACGGACAGGGCCGCTCCTACGAGCAGTACTTC. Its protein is CASSYGQGRSYEQYF.

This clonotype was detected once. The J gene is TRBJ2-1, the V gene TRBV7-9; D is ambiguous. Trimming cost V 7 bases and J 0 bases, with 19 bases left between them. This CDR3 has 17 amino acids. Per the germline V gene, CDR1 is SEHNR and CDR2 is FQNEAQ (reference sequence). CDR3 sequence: CASTSSRHSSSYNEQFF. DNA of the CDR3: TGTGCCAGCACCTCCTCTCGACACTCGAGCTCCTACAATGAGCAGTTCTTC. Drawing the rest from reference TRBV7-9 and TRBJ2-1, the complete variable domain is DTGVSQNPRHKITKRGQNVTFRCDPISEHNRLYWYRQTLGQGPEFLTYFQNEAQLEKSRLLSDRFSAERPKGSFSTLEIQRTEQGDSAMYLCASTSSRHSSSYNEQFFGPGTRLTVL.

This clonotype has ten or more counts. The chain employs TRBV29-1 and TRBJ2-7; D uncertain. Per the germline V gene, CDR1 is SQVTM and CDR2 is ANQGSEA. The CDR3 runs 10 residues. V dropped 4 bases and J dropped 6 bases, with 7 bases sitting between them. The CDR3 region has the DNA TGCAGCGTTGGGCAGAGCGAGCAGTACTTC. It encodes CSVGQSEQYF.

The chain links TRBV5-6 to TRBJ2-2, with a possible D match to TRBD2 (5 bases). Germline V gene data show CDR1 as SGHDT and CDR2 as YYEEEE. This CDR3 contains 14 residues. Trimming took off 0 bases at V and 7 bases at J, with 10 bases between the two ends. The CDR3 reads CASSLVLGVGELFF. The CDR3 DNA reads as TGTGCCAGCAGCTTGGTTCTCGGGGTCGGGGAGCTGTTTTTT.

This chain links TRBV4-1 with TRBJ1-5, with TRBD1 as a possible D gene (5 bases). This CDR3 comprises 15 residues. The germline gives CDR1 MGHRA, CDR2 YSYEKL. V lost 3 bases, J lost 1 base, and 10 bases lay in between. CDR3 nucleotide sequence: TGCGCCAGCAGCCACGACCGGGACAGCAATCAGCCCCAGCATTTT. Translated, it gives CASSHDRDSNQPQHF.

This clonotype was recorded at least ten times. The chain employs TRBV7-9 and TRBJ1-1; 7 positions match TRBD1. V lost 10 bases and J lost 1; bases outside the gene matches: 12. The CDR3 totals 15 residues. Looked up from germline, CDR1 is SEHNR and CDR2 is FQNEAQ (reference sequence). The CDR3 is CATSSWDRGNTEAFF. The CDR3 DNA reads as TGTGCCACCAGTTCTTGGGACAGAGGGAACACTGAAGCTTTCTTT.

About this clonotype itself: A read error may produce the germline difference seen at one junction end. Here the CDR3 reads CASSLLGIAYGQYF. CDR3 bases: TGTGCCAGCAGTTTACTAGGGATCGCCTACGGGCAGTACTTC. The chain employs TRBV28 and TRBJ2-7; D is unclear. This CDR3 spans 14 amino acids. Germline lookup yields CDR1 MDHEN and CDR2 SYDVKM.

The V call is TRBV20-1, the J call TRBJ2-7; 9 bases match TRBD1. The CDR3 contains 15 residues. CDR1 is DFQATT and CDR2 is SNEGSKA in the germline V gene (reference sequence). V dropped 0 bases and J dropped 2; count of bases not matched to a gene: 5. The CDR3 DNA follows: TGCAGTGCTAGAGATGCGAGGACAGGGGCCTACGAGCAGTACTTC. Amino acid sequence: CSARDARTGAYEQYF.

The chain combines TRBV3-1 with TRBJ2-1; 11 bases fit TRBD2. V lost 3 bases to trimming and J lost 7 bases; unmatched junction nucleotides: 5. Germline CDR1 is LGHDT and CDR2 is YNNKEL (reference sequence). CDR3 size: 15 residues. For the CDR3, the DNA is TGTGCCAGCAGCCAGGGGCTAGCGGGAGGTAATGAGCAGTTCTTC. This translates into CASSQGLAGGNEQFF.

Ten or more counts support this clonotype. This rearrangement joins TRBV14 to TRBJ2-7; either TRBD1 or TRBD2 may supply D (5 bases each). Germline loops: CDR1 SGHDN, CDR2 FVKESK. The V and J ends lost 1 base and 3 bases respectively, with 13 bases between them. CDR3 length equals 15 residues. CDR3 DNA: TGTGCCAGCAGCCAAGTGTCTGGGACGGGCTACGAGCAGTACTTC. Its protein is CASSQVSGTGYEQYF.

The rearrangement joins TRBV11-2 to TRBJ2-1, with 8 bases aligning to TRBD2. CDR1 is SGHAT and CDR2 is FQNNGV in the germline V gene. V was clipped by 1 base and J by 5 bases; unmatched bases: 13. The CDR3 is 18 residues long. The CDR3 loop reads CASSLASVTLAGNNEQFF. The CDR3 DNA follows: TGTGCCAGCAGCTTAGCCAGCGTGACTCTAGCGGGCAACAATGAGCAGTTCTTC.

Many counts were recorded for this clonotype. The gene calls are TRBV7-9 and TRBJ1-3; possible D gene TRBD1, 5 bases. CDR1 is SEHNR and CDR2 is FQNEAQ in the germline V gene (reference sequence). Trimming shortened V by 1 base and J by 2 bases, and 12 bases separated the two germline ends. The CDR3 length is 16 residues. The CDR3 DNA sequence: TGTGCCAGCAGCTTAGATACAGGTCTAGCTGGAAACACCATATATTTT. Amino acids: CASSLDTGLAGNTIYF.

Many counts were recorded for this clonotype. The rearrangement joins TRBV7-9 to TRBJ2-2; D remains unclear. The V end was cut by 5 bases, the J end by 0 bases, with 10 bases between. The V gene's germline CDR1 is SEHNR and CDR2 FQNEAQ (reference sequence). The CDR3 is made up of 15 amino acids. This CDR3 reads CASSPTGPNTGELFF. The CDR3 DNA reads TGTGCCAGCAGCCCGACTGGCCCGAACACCGGGGAGCTGTTTTTT.

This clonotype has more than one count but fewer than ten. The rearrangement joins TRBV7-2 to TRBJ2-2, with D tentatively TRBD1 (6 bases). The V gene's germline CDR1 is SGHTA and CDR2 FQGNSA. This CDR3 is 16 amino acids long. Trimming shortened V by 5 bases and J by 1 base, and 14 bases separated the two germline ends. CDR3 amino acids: CASSPAGQMNTGELFF. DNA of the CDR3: TGTGCCAGCAGCCCGGCTGGACAGATGAACACCGGGGAGCTGTTTTTT.

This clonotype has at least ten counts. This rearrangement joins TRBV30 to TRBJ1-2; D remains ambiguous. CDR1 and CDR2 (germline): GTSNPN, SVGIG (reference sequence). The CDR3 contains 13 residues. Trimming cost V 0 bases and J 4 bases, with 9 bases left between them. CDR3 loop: CAWSVSSGYGYTF. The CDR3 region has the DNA TGTGCCTGGAGTGTGTCATCGGGCTATGGCTACACCTTC. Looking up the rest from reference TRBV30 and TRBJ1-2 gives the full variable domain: SQTIHQWPATLVQPVGSPLSLECTVEGTSNPNLYWYRQAAGRGLQLLFYSVGIGQISSEVPQNLSASRPQDRQFILSSKKLLLSDSGFYLCAWSVSSGYGYTFGSGTRLTVV.

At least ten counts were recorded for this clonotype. Written as DNA, the CDR3 is TGCAGCGTTGTGGAGGGGGCGGAGGAAAAACTGTTTTTT. It specifies CSVVEGAEEKLFF. The V call is TRBV29-1, the J call TRBJ1-4; 7 bases agree with TRBD1. V dropped 4 bases and J dropped 8; count of bases not matched to a gene: 7. The CDR3 is made up of 13 amino acids. The V gene's germline CDR1 is SQVTM and CDR2 ANQGSEA.

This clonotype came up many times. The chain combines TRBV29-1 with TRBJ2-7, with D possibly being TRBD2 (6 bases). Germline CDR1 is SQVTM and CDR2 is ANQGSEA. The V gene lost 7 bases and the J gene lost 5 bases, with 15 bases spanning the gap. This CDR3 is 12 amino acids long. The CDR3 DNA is TGCAGCGCTAGCGCCAACACGGACGAGCAGTACTTC. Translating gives CSASANTDEQYF.

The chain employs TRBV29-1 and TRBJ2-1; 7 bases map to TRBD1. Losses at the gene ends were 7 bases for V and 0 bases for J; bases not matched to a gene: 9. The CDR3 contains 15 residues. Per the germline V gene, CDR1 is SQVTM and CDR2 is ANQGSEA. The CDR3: CSGRQGPSSYNEQFF. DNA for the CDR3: TGCAGCGGGAGACAGGGTCCCAGCTCCTACAATGAGCAGTTCTTC.

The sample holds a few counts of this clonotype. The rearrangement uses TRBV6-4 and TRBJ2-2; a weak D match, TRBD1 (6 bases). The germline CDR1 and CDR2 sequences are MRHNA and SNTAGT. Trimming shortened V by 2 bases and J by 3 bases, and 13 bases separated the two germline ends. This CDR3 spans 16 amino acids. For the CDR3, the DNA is TGTGCCAGCAGTGACCCCAAATCAGGGGACACCGGGGAGCTGTTTTTT. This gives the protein CASSDPKSGDTGELFF.

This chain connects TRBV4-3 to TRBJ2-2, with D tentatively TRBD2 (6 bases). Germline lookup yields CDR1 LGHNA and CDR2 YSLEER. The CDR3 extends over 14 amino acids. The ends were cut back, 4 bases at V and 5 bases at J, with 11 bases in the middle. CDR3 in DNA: TGCGCCAGCAGCCGGGCGGAGGGAACCGGGGAGCTGTTTTTT. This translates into CASSRAEGTGELFF.

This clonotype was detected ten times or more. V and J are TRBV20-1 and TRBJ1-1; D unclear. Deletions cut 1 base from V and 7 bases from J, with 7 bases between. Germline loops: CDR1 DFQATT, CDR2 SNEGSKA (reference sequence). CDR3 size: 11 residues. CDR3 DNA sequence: TGCAGTGCTAGAGTGGAGAGTGAAGCTTTCTTT. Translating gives CSARVESEAFF.

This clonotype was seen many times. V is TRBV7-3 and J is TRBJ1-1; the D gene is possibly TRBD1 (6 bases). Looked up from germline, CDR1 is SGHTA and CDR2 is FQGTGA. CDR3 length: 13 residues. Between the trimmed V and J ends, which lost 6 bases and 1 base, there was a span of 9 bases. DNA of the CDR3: TGTGCCAGCAGGCCGGGACAGAACACTGAAGCTTTCTTT. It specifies CASRPGQNTEAFF.

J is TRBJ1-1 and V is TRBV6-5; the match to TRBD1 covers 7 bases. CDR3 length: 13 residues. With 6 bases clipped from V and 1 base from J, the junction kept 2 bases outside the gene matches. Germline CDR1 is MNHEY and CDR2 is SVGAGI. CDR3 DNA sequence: TGTGCCAGCAGATGGACAGGGAACACTGAAGCTTTCTTT. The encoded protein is CASRWTGNTEAFF.

The DNA for the CDR3 is TGTGCCAGCAGTATGCTAGCGGGAGTGTTTGCAGATACGCAGTATTTT. Protein sequence: CASSMLAGVFADTQYF. The V call is TRBV28, the J call TRBJ2-3; 10 bases fit TRBD2. Germline CDR1 reads MDHEN; CDR2 reads SYDVKM. Trimming removed 5 bases from V and 4 bases from J; junction bases left unmatched: 9. CDR3 length equals 16 residues.

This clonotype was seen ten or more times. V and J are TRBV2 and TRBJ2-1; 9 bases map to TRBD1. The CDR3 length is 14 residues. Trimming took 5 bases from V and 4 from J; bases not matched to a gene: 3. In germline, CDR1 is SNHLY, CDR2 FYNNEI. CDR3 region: CASSNRGLYNEQFF. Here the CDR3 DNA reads TGTGCCAGCAGTAACAGGGGGCTTTACAATGAGCAGTTCTTC.

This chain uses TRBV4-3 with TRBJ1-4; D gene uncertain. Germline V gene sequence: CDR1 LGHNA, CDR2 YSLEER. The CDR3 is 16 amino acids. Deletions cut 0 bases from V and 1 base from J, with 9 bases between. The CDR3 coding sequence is TGCGCCAGCAGCCAAGATTTAGCCAGAACTAATGAAAAACTGTTTTTT. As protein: CASSQDLARTNEKLFF.

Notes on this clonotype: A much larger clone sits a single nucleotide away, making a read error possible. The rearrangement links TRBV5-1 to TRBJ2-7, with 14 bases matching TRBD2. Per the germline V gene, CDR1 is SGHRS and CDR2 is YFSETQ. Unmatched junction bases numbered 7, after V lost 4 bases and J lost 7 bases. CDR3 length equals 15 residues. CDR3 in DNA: TGCGCCAGCAGCCCAGGGACTAGCGGGAGTGAGGAGCAGTACTTC. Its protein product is CASSPGTSGSEEQYF.

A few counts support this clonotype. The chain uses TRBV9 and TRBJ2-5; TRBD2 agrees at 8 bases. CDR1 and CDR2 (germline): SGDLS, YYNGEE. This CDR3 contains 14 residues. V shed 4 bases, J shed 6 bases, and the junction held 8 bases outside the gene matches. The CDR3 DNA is TGTGCCAGCAGCCCGGGCGGGGGGCCGAAGACCCAGTACTTC. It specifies CASSPGGGPKTQYF.